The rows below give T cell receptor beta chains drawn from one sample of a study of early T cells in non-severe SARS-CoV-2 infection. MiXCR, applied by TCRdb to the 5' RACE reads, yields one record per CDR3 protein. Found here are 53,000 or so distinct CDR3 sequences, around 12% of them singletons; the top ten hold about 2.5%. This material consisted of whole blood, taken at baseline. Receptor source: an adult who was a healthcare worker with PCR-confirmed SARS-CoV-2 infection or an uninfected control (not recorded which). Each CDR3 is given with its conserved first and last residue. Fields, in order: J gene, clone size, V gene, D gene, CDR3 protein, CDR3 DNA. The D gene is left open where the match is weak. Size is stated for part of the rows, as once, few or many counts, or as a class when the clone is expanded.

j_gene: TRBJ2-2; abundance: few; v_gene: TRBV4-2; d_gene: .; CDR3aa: CASSRLDRRNTGELFF; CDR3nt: TGTGCCAGCAGCCGCCTAGACAGGAGAAACACCGGGGAGCTGTTTTTT
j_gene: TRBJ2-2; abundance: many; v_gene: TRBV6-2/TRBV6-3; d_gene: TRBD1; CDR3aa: CASSYGTVNTGELFF; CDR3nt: TGTGCCAGCAGTTATGGGACAGTTAACACCGGGGAGCTGTTTTTT
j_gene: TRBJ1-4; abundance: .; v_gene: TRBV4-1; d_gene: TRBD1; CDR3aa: CASSRDREYEKLFF; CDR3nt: TGCGCCAGCAGCCGCGACAGGGAATACGAAAAACTGTTTTTT
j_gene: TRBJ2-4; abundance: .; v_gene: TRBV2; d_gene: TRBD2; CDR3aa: CASIGAGGKNIQYF; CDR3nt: TGTGCCAGCATAGGCGCGGGAGGCAAAAACATTCAGTACTTC
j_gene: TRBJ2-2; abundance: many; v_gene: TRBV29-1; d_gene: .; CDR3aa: CSVDRQGSNTGELFF; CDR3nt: TGCAGCGTTGATCGCCAGGGGTCAAACACCGGGGAGCTGTTTTTT
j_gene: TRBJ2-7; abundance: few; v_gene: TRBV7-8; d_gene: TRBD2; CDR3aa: CASSLAPSGSYEQYF; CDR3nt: TGTGCCAGCAGCTTAGCGCCTAGCGGTTCCTACGAGCAGTACTTC
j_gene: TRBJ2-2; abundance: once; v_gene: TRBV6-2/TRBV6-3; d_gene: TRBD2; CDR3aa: CASKLTSGATGELFF; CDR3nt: TGTGCCAGCAAACTTACTAGCGGGGCGACCGGGGAGCTGTTTTTT
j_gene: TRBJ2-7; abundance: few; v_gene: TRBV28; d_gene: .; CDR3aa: CASSRTGARGGEQYF; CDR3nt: TGTGCCAGCAGTCGAACAGGGGCCCGGGGAGGCGAGCAGTACTTC
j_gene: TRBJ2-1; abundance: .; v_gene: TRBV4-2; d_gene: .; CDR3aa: CASSQELLERKEQFF; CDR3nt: TGTGCCAGCAGCCAAGAGTTGTTGGAGCGGAAGGAGCAGTTCTTC
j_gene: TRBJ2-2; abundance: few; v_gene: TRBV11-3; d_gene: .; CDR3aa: CASSLRKNTGELFF; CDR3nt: TGTGCCAGCAGCTTAAGGAAGAACACCGGGGAGCTGTTTTTT
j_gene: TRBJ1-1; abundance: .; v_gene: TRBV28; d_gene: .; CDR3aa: CASGPAPEGHWITEAFF; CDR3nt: TGTGCCAGCGGTCCCGCTCCGGAGGGACATTGGATTACTGAAGCTTTCTTT
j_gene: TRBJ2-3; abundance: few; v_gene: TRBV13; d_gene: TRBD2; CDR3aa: CASSPSGRALDTQYF; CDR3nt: TGTGCCAGCAGCCCTAGCGGGAGGGCCTTAGATACGCAGTATTTT
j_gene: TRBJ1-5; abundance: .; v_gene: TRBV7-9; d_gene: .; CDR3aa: CASSNSVPRQPQHF; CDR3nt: TGTGCCAGCAGCAACTCCGTTCCCAGACAGCCCCAGCATTTT
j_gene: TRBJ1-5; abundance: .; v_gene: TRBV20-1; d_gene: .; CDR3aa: CSASPQGGFGQPQHF; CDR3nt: TGCAGTGCTAGCCCTCAAGGGGGGTTTGGGCAGCCCCAGCATTTT
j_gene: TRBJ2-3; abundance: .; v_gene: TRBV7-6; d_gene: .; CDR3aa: CASSSGQPPTDTQYF; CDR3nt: TGTGCCAGCAGCTCCGGACAGCCCCCCACAGATACGCAGTATTTT
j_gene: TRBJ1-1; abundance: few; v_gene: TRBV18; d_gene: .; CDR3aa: CASSPPATVWAFF; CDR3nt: TGTGCCAGCTCACCACCTGCGACAGTGTGGGCTTTCTTT
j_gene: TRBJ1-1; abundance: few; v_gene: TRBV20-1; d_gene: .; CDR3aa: CSAKSGNTEAFF; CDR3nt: TGCAGTGCTAAGTCAGGGAACACTGAAGCTTTCTTT
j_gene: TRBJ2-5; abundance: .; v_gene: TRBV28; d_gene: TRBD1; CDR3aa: CASSPRQGLGETQYF; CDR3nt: TGTGCCAGCAGTCCCAGACAGGGTCTAGGTGAGACCCAGTACTTC
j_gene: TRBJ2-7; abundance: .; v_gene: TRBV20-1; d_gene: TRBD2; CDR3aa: CSARGTSGPYEQYF; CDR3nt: TGCAGTGCTAGAGGGACTAGCGGGCCCTACGAGCAGTACTTC
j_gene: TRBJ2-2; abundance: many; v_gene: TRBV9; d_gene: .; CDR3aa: CASSPDSKWTGELFF; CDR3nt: TGTGCCAGCAGTCCGGATTCGAAGTGGACCGGGGAGCTGTTTTTT
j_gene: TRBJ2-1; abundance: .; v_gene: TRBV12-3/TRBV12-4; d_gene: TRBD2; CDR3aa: CASSLWLAGVDIYNEQFF; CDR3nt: TGTGCCAGCAGTTTATGGTTAGCGGGAGTTGACATTTACAATGAGCAGTTCTTC
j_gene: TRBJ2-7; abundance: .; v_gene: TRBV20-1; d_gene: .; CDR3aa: CRPKGGRYEQYF; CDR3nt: TGCAGGCCCAAGGGGGGCCGCTACGAGCAGTACTTC
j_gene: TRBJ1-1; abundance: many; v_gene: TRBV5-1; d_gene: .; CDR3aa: CASSLDPANTEAFF; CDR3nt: TGCGCCAGCAGCTTGGATCCGGCGAACACTGAAGCTTTCTTT
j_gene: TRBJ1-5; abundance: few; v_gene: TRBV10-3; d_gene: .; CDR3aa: CAISSQSNQPQHF; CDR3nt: TGTGCCATCAGCTCCCAGAGTAATCAGCCCCAGCATTTT
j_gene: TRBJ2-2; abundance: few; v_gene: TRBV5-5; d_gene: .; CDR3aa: CASSLWGETGELFF; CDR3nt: TGTGCCAGCAGCTTGTGGGGGGAAACCGGGGAGCTGTTTTTT
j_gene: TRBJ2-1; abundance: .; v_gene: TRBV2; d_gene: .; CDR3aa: CACYASGSYNEQFF; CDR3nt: TGTGCCTGCTACGCGAGCGGCTCCTACAATGAGCAGTTCTTC
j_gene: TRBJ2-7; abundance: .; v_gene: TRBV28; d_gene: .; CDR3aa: CASSFIFYEQYF; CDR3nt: TGTGCCAGCAGTTTCATCTTCTACGAGCAGTACTTC
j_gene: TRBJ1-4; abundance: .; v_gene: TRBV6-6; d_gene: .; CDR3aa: CASSWRDSTNEKLFF; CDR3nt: TGTGCCAGCAGTTGGCGCGATTCAACTAATGAAAAACTGTTTTTT
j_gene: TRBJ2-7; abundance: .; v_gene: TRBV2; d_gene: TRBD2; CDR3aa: CASSSGSMSYEQYF; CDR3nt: TGTGCCAGCTCTAGCGGGAGCATGAGTTACGAGCAGTACTTC
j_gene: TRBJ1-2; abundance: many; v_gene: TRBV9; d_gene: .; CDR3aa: CASSPPGGSNYGYTF; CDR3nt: TGTGCCAGCAGCCCCCCCGGGGGCTCTAACTATGGCTACACCTTC
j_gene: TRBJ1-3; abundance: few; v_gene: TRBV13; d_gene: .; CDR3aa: CASSFIGGFHF; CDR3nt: TGTGCCAGCAGCTTCATTGGAGGGTTTCATTTT
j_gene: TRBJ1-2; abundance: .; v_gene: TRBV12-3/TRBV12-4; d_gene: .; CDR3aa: CASSLLDEGYTF; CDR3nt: TGTGCCAGCAGTCTGCTTGACGAAGGCTACACCTTC